This is a list of T cell receptor beta chains from one sample in a study of shared clonotypes between healthy human individuals. TCRdb's copy holds only in-frame clones and misses some; the assay was immunoSEQ multiplex PCR. The sample comprises around 2.1 million clones, about 92% of which are singletons, and 1.5% to 2% rests with the top ten. The source material was naive CD8+ T cells from PBMCs. The receptor set was obtained from a young man in good health. Some clones in this sample may be carry-over from other donors' samples. Both conserved end residues are part of each CDR3. The order of the fields is CDR3 protein, CDR3 DNA, clone size, V gene, D gene, J gene. The D gene is left open where the match is weak. The listing skips clone size in some rows; elsewhere it reads once, few, many or a size class.

CDR3 protein: CASSRGSVLGGQTYEQYF
CDR3 DNA: TGCGCCAGCAGCCGAGGGTCGGTTCTCGGCGGGCAGACCTACGAGCAGTACTTC
clone size: NA
V gene: TRBV5-1
D gene: NA
J gene: TRBJ2-7

CDR3 protein: CASSVFWVNSYNEQFF
CDR3 DNA: TGTGCCAGCAGCGTCTTCTGGGTGAATTCCTACAATGAGCAGTTCTTC
clone size: NA
V gene: TRBV9
D gene: NA
J gene: TRBJ2-1

CDR3 protein: CASSQDFTSGSYEQFF
CDR3 DNA: TGCGCCAGCAGCCAAGATTTTACTAGCGGGTCCTATGAGCAGTTCTTC
clone size: NA
V gene: TRBV4-1
D gene: TRBD2
J gene: TRBJ2-1

CDR3 protein: CASSDDPGTGNTIYF
CDR3 DNA: TGTGCCAGCAGTGACGATCCGGGAACTGGAAACACCATATATTTT
clone size: NA
V gene: TRBV6-1
D gene: NA
J gene: TRBJ1-3

CDR3 protein: CASSGTGGPAGANVLTF
CDR3 DNA: TGTGCCAGCAGCGGAACGGGGGGGCCTGCTGGGGCCAACGTCCTGACTTTC
clone size: NA
V gene: TRBV9
D gene: TRBD2
J gene: TRBJ2-6

CDR3 protein: CASSFRGRDNEQFF
CDR3 DNA: TGTGCCAGCAGTTTTCGCGGGAGGGATAATGAGCAGTTCTTC
clone size: NA
V gene: TRBV27
D gene: TRBD2
J gene: TRBJ2-1

CDR3 protein: CASSPGTGGIYEQYF
CDR3 DNA: TGTGCCAGCAGTCCCGGGACAGGGGGCATCTACGAGCAGTACTTC
clone size: NA
V gene: TRBV27
D gene: TRBD1
J gene: TRBJ2-7

CDR3 protein: CASRLDRGGTEAFF
CDR3 DNA: TGTGCCAGCAGGCTGGACAGGGGAGGAACTGAAGCTTTCTTT
clone size: NA
V gene: TRBV6-5
D gene: TRBD1
J gene: TRBJ1-1

CDR3 protein: CASSLRDNNQPQHF
CDR3 DNA: TGTGCCAGCAGCTTGCGTGACAACAATCAGCCCCAGCATTTT
clone size: NA
V gene: TRBV5-8
D gene: NA
J gene: TRBJ1-5

CDR3 protein: CASSSLGTEGEGYTF
CDR3 DNA: TGTGCCAGCAGTTCTCTAGGGACGGAGGGTGAAGGCTACACCTTC
clone size: once
V gene: TRBV6-5
D gene: NA
J gene: TRBJ1-2

CDR3 protein: CASSLDLREQYF
CDR3 DNA: TGTGCCAGCAGCTTAGACCTACGGGAGCAGTACTTC
clone size: NA
V gene: TRBV7-6
D gene: NA
J gene: TRBJ2-7

CDR3 protein: CASSPRTDTNEAFF
CDR3 DNA: TGTGCCAGCAGCCCCCGGACAGATACAAATGAAGCTTTCTTT
clone size: NA
V gene: TRBV7-9
D gene: NA
J gene: TRBJ1-1

CDR3 protein: CASTDTTFDEQYF
CDR3 DNA: TGTGCCAGCACCGACACGACATTCGACGAGCAGTACTTC
clone size: NA
V gene: TRBV6-5
D gene: NA
J gene: TRBJ2-7

CDR3 protein: CASSQASPYNEQFF
CDR3 DNA: TGCGCCAGCAGCCAAGCGAGCCCCTACAATGAGCAGTTCTTC
clone size: NA
V gene: TRBV4-3
D gene: NA
J gene: TRBJ2-1

CDR3 protein: CASSFLAGGGYEQYF
CDR3 DNA: TGTGCCAGCAGCTTTCTAGCGGGAGGGGGCTACGAGCAGTACTTC
clone size: once
V gene: TRBV11-2
D gene: TRBD2
J gene: TRBJ2-7

CDR3 protein: CASSLVAGAWDEQFF
CDR3 DNA: TGTGCCAGCAGTCTAGTTGCGGGGGCATGGGATGAGCAGTTCTTC
clone size: NA
V gene: TRBV6-6
D gene: NA
J gene: TRBJ2-1

CDR3 protein: CASSSLLQGAGEQFF
CDR3 DNA: TGTGCCAGCAGTTCTCTCCTACAGGGCGCTGGTGAGCAGTTCTTC
clone size: NA
V gene: TRBV27
D gene: NA
J gene: TRBJ2-1

CDR3 protein: CASGEGTRTNTEAFF
CDR3 DNA: TGTGCTAGTGGAGAGGGCACAAGGACGAACACTGAAGCTTTCTTT
clone size: NA
V gene: TRBV12-5
D gene: NA
J gene: TRBJ1-1

CDR3 protein: CASSYYSSNYEQYF
CDR3 DNA: TGTGCCAGCAGTTATTACTCGTCTAACTACGAGCAGTACTTC
clone size: once
V gene: TRBV6-5
D gene: NA
J gene: TRBJ2-7

CDR3 protein: CASSQHRGLNTEAFF
CDR3 DNA: TGCGCCAGCAGCCAACACAGGGGTTTGAACACTGAAGCTTTCTTT
clone size: NA
V gene: TRBV10-1
D gene: TRBD1
J gene: TRBJ1-1

CDR3 protein: CASSADRSSYNEQFF
CDR3 DNA: TGTGCCAGCAGCGCGGACCGCAGTTCCTACAATGAGCAGTTCTTC
clone size: NA
V gene: TRBV7-3
D gene: NA
J gene: TRBJ2-1

CDR3 protein: CASSKLLGTGAGNTIYF
CDR3 DNA: TGTGCCAGCAGCAAACTCCTCGGGACAGGGGCTGGAAACACCATATATTTT
clone size: NA
V gene: TRBV7-9
D gene: TRBD1
J gene: TRBJ1-3

CDR3 protein: CASSVRPNEYRPDTQYF
CDR3 DNA: TGTGCCAGCAGCGTCCGACCGAACGAATACCGACCCGATACGCAGTATTTT
clone size: NA
V gene: TRBV9
D gene: NA
J gene: TRBJ2-3

CDR3 protein: CASSLIGFPDTQYF
CDR3 DNA: TGTGCCAGCAGCTTAATCGGCTTCCCAGATACGCAGTATTTT
clone size: NA
V gene: TRBV7-3
D gene: NA
J gene: TRBJ2-3

CDR3 protein: CASTVGGMNTEAFF
CDR3 DNA: TGTGCCAGTACCGTCGGGGGCATGAACACTGAAGCTTTCTTT
clone size: NA
V gene: TRBV19
D gene: NA
J gene: TRBJ1-1

CDR3 protein: CASSLGTSGSHEQFF
CDR3 DNA: TGTGCCAGCAGTTTGGGGACTAGCGGGAGTCATGAGCAGTTCTTC
clone size: NA
V gene: TRBV6-6
D gene: TRBD2
J gene: TRBJ2-1

CDR3 protein: CARGQGVATNEKLFF
CDR3 DNA: TGTGCCAGGGGGCAGGGGGTTGCAACTAATGAAAAACTGTTTTTT
clone size: NA
V gene: TRBV14
D gene: TRBD1
J gene: TRBJ1-4

CDR3 protein: CASSLAGGSLGETQYF
CDR3 DNA: TGTGCCAGCAGCTTAGCGGGAGGGTCCCTTGGGGAGACCCAGTACTTC
clone size: once
V gene: TRBV5-6
D gene: TRBD2
J gene: TRBJ2-5

CDR3 protein: CASSSRGRETQYF
CDR3 DNA: TGTGCCAGCAGCAGCCGGGGCCGGGAGACCCAGTACTTC
clone size: NA
V gene: TRBV28
D gene: NA
J gene: TRBJ2-5

CDR3 protein: CASSPPPPHLGGYTF
CDR3 DNA: TGTGCCAGCAGCCCCCCTCCCCCGCACCTGGGTGGCTACACCTTC
clone size: once
V gene: TRBV13
D gene: NA
J gene: TRBJ1-2

CDR3 protein: CASSLGTGGPKNEQFF
CDR3 DNA: TGTGCCAGCAGCTTAGGTACGGGAGGGCCCAAGAATGAGCAGTTCTTC
clone size: NA
V gene: TRBV7-6
D gene: TRBD2
J gene: TRBJ2-1

CDR3 protein: CASSLQLAGVYEQYF
CDR3 DNA: TGTGCCAGCAGCCTCCAACTAGCGGGAGTCTACGAGCAGTACTTC
clone size: NA
V gene: TRBV4-2
D gene: TRBD2
J gene: TRBJ2-7

CDR3 protein: CASSFLETYEQYF
CDR3 DNA: NA
clone size: NA
V gene: TRBV28
D gene: NA
J gene: TRBJ2-7

CDR3 protein: CASSLEKGARETQYF
CDR3 DNA: TGCGCCAGCAGCTTGGAAAAGGGGGCGCGTGAGACCCAGTACTTC
clone size: NA
V gene: TRBV5-1
D gene: TRBD1
J gene: TRBJ2-5

CDR3 protein: CASSLSRGPNTEAFF
CDR3 DNA: TGTGCCAGCAGCTTAAGTAGGGGCCCGAACACTGAAGCTTTCTTT
clone size: once
V gene: TRBV7-8
D gene: NA
J gene: TRBJ1-1

CDR3 protein: CASRPSGRVEKLFF
CDR3 DNA: TGTGCCAGTAGACCCTCGGGACGTGTTGAAAAACTGTTTTTT
clone size: NA
V gene: TRBV19
D gene: NA
J gene: TRBJ1-4

CDR3 protein: CSARDYEQYF
CDR3 DNA: TGCAGTGCGCGGGACTACGAGCAGTACTTC
clone size: once
V gene: TRBV20-1
D gene: NA
J gene: TRBJ2-7

CDR3 protein: CAISAGTSGKGEQFF
CDR3 DNA: TGTGCCATCAGCGCCGGGACTAGCGGGAAGGGTGAGCAGTTCTTC
clone size: NA
V gene: TRBV10-3
D gene: TRBD2
J gene: TRBJ2-1

CDR3 protein: CASSQGARLYEQYF
CDR3 DNA: TGCGCCAGCAGCCAAGGGGCCCGCTTATACGAGCAGTACTTC
clone size: NA
V gene: TRBV4-3
D gene: NA
J gene: TRBJ2-7

CDR3 protein: CASTLVGSSGNTIYF
CDR3 DNA: TGTGCCAGCACCCTGGTGGGGAGCTCTGGAAACACCATATATTTT
clone size: once
V gene: TRBV7-9
D gene: NA
J gene: TRBJ1-3

CDR3 protein: CASGWSPRGYTF
CDR3 DNA: TGTGCCAGTGGTTGGTCGCCTCGGGGCTACACCTTC
clone size: NA
V gene: TRBV19
D gene: NA
J gene: TRBJ1-2

CDR3 protein: CASSSLLSGLNTGELFF
CDR3 DNA: TGTGCCAGCAGCTCCCTCCTAAGCGGATTGAACACCGGGGAGCTGTTTTTT
clone size: once
V gene: TRBV7-9
D gene: NA
J gene: TRBJ2-2

CDR3 protein: CASSLTVSSYEQYF
CDR3 DNA: TGCGCCAGCAGCCTGACAGTCAGCTCCTACGAGCAGTACTTC
clone size: NA
V gene: TRBV5-1
D gene: NA
J gene: TRBJ2-7

CDR3 protein: CASATEQGVSSYEQYF
CDR3 DNA: TGTGCCAGCGCTACCGAACAGGGGGTTTCCTCCTACGAGCAGTACTTC
clone size: NA
V gene: TRBV7-6
D gene: TRBD1
J gene: TRBJ2-7

CDR3 protein: CARSLGYEQYF
CDR3 DNA: TGTGCCCGGAGTCTGGGTTACGAGCAGTACTTC
clone size: NA
V gene: TRBV30
D gene: NA
J gene: TRBJ2-7

CDR3 protein: CAWSVGTGAEQYF
CDR3 DNA: TGTGCCTGGAGTGTTGGTACAGGGGCCGAGCAGTACTTC
clone size: NA
V gene: TRBV30
D gene: TRBD1
J gene: TRBJ2-7

CDR3 protein: CASSLDDYSYNEQFF
CDR3 DNA: TGCGCCAGCAGCTTGGACGATTACTCCTACAATGAGCAGTTCTTC
clone size: NA
V gene: TRBV5-1
D gene: NA
J gene: TRBJ2-1

CDR3 protein: CASSLGLREGNNYEQYF
CDR3 DNA: TGTGCCAGCAGCTTGGGCCTGAGGGAGGGGAACAACTACGAGCAGTACTTC
clone size: NA
V gene: TRBV21-1
D gene: NA
J gene: TRBJ2-7

CDR3 protein: CASSLLSGQGARSPEAFF
CDR3 DNA: TGTGCCAGCAGCTTACTTTCGGGACAGGGGGCGAGGTCGCCTGAAGCTTTCTTT
clone size: NA
V gene: TRBV7-9
D gene: TRBD1
J gene: TRBJ1-1